This TCR beta chain emerged from a study of blood T cell repertoires in COVID-19. Data came from immunoSEQ multiplex PCR; TCRdb stores just in-frame clones and leaves some out. The table shows 74,000 or so clones, with roughly nine tenths occurring only once. Germline loops: CDR1 MGHRA, CDR2 YSYEKL. Trimming took 1 base from V and 1 from J, leaving 10 bases between them. This CDR3 comprises 15 residues. The receptor was derived from a man in his forties or fifties with acute or convalescent COVID-19. Sequencing was performed on peripheral blood. This rearrangement joins TRBV4-1 to TRBJ1-1, with D tentatively TRBD1 (5 bases). The CDR3 region is CASSQGRGSNTEAFF. The CDR3 DNA sequence: TGCGCCAGCAGCCAAGGTCGGGGGTCGAACACTGAAGCTTTCTTT.